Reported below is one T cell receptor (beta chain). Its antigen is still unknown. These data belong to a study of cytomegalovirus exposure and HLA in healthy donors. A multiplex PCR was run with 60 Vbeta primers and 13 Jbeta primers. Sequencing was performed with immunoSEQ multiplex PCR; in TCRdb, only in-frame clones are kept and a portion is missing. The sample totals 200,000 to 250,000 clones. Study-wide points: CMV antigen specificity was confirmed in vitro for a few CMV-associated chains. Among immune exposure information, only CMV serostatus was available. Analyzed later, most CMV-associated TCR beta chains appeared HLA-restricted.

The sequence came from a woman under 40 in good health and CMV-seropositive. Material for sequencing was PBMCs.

The CDR3 sequence: CASSVTNEQFF. The CDR3 nucleotides read TGTGCCAGCAGCGTAACAAATGAGCAGTTCTTC. The rearrangement links TRBV9 to TRBJ2-1; D remains ambiguous. From germline, CDR1 is SGDLS and CDR2 YYNGEE. Deletions cut 1 base from V and 7 bases from J, with 3 bases between. The CDR3 is 11 residues long.